This T cell receptor (beta chain) was sequenced for a study of T cell responses to AZD1222 COVID-19 vaccine (dated by TCRdb to 2020 to 2023). General notes on the study: TCR sequencing was performed for 230 to 250 trial participants, of whom 200 to 210 were given two doses of AZD1222 and some 25 were given two doses of MenACWY control vaccine. Trial participants were enrolled by age into 18-55, 56-69 and 70-plus year subgroups, with roughly 160, 29 and 62 TCR-sequenced participants respectively.

The CDR3 regions of human TCRbeta chains were analyzed by immunosequencing. Turning to the authors' computational methods: Repertoire TCRs were checked for matches against a reference library of SARS-CoV-2-specific TCRs that had been generated using the MIRA antigen-specificity platform. Breadth was defined as the fraction of unique TCRs that were SARS-CoV-2-associated, and depth was defined as the fraction of total T cells that were SARS-CoV-2-associated. Using the MIRA data, each spike-specific TCR was mapped to the spike region that the TCR reacts to and placed in a CD4 or CD8 class. Log10-transformed breadth and depth values were compared by one-way ANOVA with Sidak's multiple comparisons tests. This is the immuneACCESS table as TCRdb keeps it, with only in-frame sequences that have V and J called. A part of the clones is gone; compared with another copy, unresolved V genes explain less than half, and the rest is unexplained. For V, J and clone size, that table is used; D and trimming come from the DNA. The sample table records 110,000 or so clones; just over 85% of these occur just once. The ten largest clonotypes hold roughly a sixth of the sample.

With regard to this clone: The specificity of this receptor is unknown. No much larger clone is present one base from it, and per-base qualities are unavailable.

Paper-wide results and their limitations: Only six or seven AZD1222 recipients were SARS-CoV-2 seropositive at baseline, limiting conclusions about previously exposed vaccinees. After two AZD1222 doses, spike-specific TCR breadth and depth were significantly higher than at day 0 and than in MenACWY recipients. The whole spike protein was spanned by vaccine-associated CD4 TCRs, and dominant responses were seen in regions 160-218 and 743-854. In the small 56-69-year group, the increase in depth fell short of significance, most likely because of low power. Epitopes outside the regions mutated in the B.1.351 and B.1.1.7 variants were reportedly recognized by nearly half of the unique spike-specific TCRs. Most participants were white British and females outnumbered males, and the authors suggested that clonal diversity may have been underestimated. Because no samples from the day 14 peak response were available, repertoires could be characterized only after the peak T cell response.

Per the publication, the time point label means: about 28 days (+/-7) after the second vaccine dose. AZD1222 recipients given second doses at about 4 weeks or at about 12 weeks were pooled, since spike-specific TCR depth and breadth were not found to differ between the two schedules. The vaccinee samples were drawn from two UK trials, COV001 and COV002, one of which was a single-blind randomized controlled phase 2/3 trial testing AZD1222 (ChAdOx1 nCoV-19) in healthy adults. For TCRbeta chain sequencing, PBMC samples from trial participants were taken at day 0 and at day 28 after the second dose. This specimen was peripheral blood, taken 28 days after the second AZD1222 dose. The TCR comes from an adult who received the AZD1222 COVID-19 vaccine.

At the DNA level, the sequence is TGTGCCAGCAGCGCCCCTCTCAGGGAGGGTAGCACAGATACGCAGTATTTT. The translation is CASSAPLREGSTDTQYF. This chain joins TRBV9 to TRBJ2-3; 7 central nucleotides agree with TRBD2. As encoded in the germline V gene, CDR1 is SGDLS while CDR2 is YYNGEE. After removal of 3 bases from V and 0 bases from J, the junction retains 10 bases not matched to a gene. The CDR3, from cysteine to phenylalanine, totals 17 residues. The sequence is cut down to CDR3 DNA, 51 bases in frame from base 1.